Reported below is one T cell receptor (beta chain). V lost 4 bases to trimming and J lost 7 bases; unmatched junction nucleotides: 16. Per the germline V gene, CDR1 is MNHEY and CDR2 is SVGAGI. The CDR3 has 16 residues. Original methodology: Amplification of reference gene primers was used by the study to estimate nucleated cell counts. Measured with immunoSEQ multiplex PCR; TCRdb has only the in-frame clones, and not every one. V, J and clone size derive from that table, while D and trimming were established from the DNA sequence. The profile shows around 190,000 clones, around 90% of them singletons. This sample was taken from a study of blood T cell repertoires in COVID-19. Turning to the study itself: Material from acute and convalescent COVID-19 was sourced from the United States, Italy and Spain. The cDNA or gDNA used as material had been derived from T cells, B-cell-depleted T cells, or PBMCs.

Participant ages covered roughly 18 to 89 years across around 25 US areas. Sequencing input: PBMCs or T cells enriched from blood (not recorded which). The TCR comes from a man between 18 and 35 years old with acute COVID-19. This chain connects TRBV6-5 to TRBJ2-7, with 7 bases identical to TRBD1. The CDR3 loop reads CASSSPWTGALWEQYF. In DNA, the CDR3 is TGTGCCAGCAGTTCCCCCTGGACAGGAGCGCTTTGGGAGCAGTACTTC.